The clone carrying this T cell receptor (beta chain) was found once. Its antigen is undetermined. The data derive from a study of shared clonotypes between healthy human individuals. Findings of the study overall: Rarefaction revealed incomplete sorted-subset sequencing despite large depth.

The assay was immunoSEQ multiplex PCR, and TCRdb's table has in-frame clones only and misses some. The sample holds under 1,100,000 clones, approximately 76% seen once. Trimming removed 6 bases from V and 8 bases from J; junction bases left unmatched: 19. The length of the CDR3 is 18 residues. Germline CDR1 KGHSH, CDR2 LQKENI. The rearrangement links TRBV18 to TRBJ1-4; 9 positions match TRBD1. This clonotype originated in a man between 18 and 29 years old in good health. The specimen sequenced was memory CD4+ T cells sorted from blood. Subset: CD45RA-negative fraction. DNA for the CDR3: TGTGCCAGCTCTTCCGGGACAGGGAAAAATGAGGGAACCGAAAAACTGTTTTTT. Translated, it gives CASSSGTGKNEGTEKLFF.